This entry describes one T cell receptor beta chain. The target antigen is unknown. The data belong to a study of Graves' ophthalmopathy and Graves' hyperthyroidism. Study-wide background: Ahead of any treatment, peripheral blood was obtained at the initial diagnosis. Findings of the study overall: Thyroid clonotypes that were expanded above 0.001 frequency mostly also appeared in blood. Forecasting of ophthalmopathy progression by the model achieved approximately 70% sensitivity and approximately 72% specificity.

CDR3 length equals 14 residues. Trimming shortened V by 1 base and J by 0 bases, and 1 base separated the two germline ends. Germline V CDR1 and CDR2: SGHVS, FQNEAQ. RNA transcripts were the source from which TCR beta CDR3 regions were amplified. Scientists carried out first-round RT-PCR using HTBI primers and then a second-round multiplex PCR. Each CDR3 protein gets one entry after TCRdb re-called the multiplex PCR reads with MiXCR. The sample contains 57,000 or so distinct CDR3 sequences, approximately 50% of which appear only once. The V gene is TRBV7-8, the J gene TRBJ1-6, with unresolved D. Sequencing was done on a sample of peripheral blood. The TCR comes from an adult woman with Graves' ophthalmopathy. CDR3 DNA: TGTGCCAGCAGCTTAGTCTCCTATAATTCACCCCTCCACTTT. The encoded protein is CASSLVSYNSPLHF.